This T cell receptor beta chain was recovered during a study of cytomegalovirus exposure and HLA in healthy donors (dated by TCRdb to about 2017). About the full investigation: An earlier analysis of some 600 of the donors reported approximately 260 Gb of sequence data and about 120 million unique TCR beta sequences obtained from about 200 million T cells. Alongside the repertoire data, information on donor age, sex, ethnicity and CMV serostatus was compiled. Besides the first cohort of some 670 subjects, a separate validation cohort made up of over a hundred different subjects was used. An early release that covered more than 550 HLA-typed donors contained approximately 300 gigabases of sequencing data and about 93 million unique TCR sequences. Among 300 to 450 genotyped donors of the cohort, an average of approximately 240,000 unique TCR beta nucleotide sequences were sequenced per donor, approximately 20% of them non-productive. Because of strong linkage in the cohort, roughly five DR-DQ haplotypes were treated as single units for association and clustering. In a later genetic analysis, genome-wide SNP genotypes for about three fifths of the 666 donors were used, and that subset was treated as a discovery cohort. An earlier analysis of approximately 580 of the donors used high-throughput TCR beta sequencing to judge whether each TCR beta V gene segment behaved as functional or pseudogenic. The number of typed donors differed by locus: 629-630 for A, B, C, DRB1 and DQB1; 522 for DQA1; approximately 600 for DPA1; and around 470 for DPB1. The genetic ancestry cluster associated with self-reported Caucasian donors included roughly 84% of the 398 genotyped donors. All discovery cohort repertoires had been generated using a single sequencing platform. In the later analysis, no new phenotypic data were used to find candidate immune exposures; instead, reliance was placed on TCR beta sequences and their occurrence across donors. To predict cytomegalovirus infection status, the study combined high-throughput TCR immunosequencing, statistical association of individual TCRs with disease status, and machine learning. The study used immunosequencing to profile the T cell repertoires of approximately 640 subjects and linked those repertoires to cytomegalovirus serostatus. Both class I and class II loci were covered by HLA typing, at four-digit resolution. The study was designed to test whether signatures of past pathogen exposure could be identified by cataloging public T cell receptors. To study patterns of TCR occurrence, a later analysis re-analyzed previously published TCR beta repertoires from 650 to 750 donors and added high-resolution HLA genotyping. Broad study findings and their caveats: According to a later genetic analysis, donors in an Asian-associated ancestry cluster had fewer N-insertions in productive TCRs than the approximately 710-donor mean. A cluster of highly shared sequence variants was judged likely to represent a technical artifact of the sequencing pipeline. The classifier was reported to diagnose cytomegalovirus status with high specificity and sensitivity in both the original cohort and the validation cohort. Assigning TCR associations to individual alleles was difficult when HLA alleles, especially DR and DQ, strongly co-occurred. In the study, approximately 160 TCR beta chains were listed as associated with cytomegalovirus. An earlier analysis of 450 to 750 of the donors showed that most TCR beta V segments appeared in productive rearrangements either about 90% or about 30% of the time, which broadly matched IMGT annotations. The authors suggested that the approach could potentially be extended to other disease states and immunological phenotypes. In a later analysis, HLA-associated TCR beta chains were found to be more clonally expanded and to have lower generation probabilities than equally common non-associated chains. A further reported finding was that TCR beta sequences accurately predicted the HLA-A and HLA-B alleles for most subjects in the first cohort. In vitro tests confirmed that a few of the cytomegalovirus-associated TCR beta chains recognize cytomegalovirus antigens. The presence/absence analyses assumed that sequencing depth was roughly uniform across donors, and that assumption may not be true. Some IMGT-functional V segments, including TRBV6-2 and TRBV6-3, could not be told apart with the 87-base-pair reads, so those segments were excluded. In a later analysis, the rate of TCR association differed among HLA loci, with DRB1 alleles having the most associated TCRs and HLA-C alleles having the fewest. Immune exposure information for the cohort was limited to CMV serostatus. The cohort was sequenced for TCR beta chains only, and without alpha or paired-chain data the features that could be detected were limited. Because some donors lacked HLA typing at each locus, the association tests relied only on the typed subset. Linkage disequilibrium might explain the correlated functional status among segregating V segments, but an unknown experimental factor could not be excluded. According to a later analysis, parvovirus B19, influenza, CMV and Epstein-Barr virus appeared linked to several top co-occurrence clusters. In a later genetic analysis, a missense DCLRE1C variant was associated with V-gene and J-gene trimming of TCR beta chains, and the association was replicated in an independent cohort. Most CMV-associated TCR beta chains appeared to be HLA-restricted in a later analysis, and the HLA associations seemed to be driven largely by CMV exposure. Across donors, most TCR sequences were observed very rarely, whereas some public TCRs were present in many individuals. At a false discovery rate of 0.05, a later analysis linked some 17,000 TCR beta sequences to specific HLA alleles. The earlier analysis of nearly 600 of the donors excluded some 16 rarely observed V segments, including chromosome 9 orphons, because counts were too low.

The library was made by the immunoSEQ multiplex PCR assay. For the multiplex PCR, a mixture combining 60 forward primers for TCR Vbeta segments and 13 reverse primers for TCR Jbeta segments was used. A multiplex PCR assay on genomic DNA amplified the CDR3 region of rearranged TCR beta genes. Amplified TCR beta libraries were sequenced as 87-base-pair reads on the Illumina HiSeq System. The paper's data handling went like this. Across the 666 repertoires, a later analysis counted tens of millions of unique TCR beta chains, 9.5 million to 13 million of which were shared by at least two donors. A nearest-neighbor algorithm error-corrected the raw reads and collapsed the reads into unique sequences, merging closely related sequences to remove PCR and sequencing errors. V, D and J gene segments were assigned by aligning CDR3 sequences to IMGT reference sequences. For a sequence to be retained, a match of at least six nucleotides was required to both a V gene segment and a J gene segment. Rearrangements were classified as productive when the CDR3 lacked stop codons and remained in frame with V and J, and all other rearrangements were classified as non-productive. Following IMGT convention, CDR3 was defined as the stretch from the second conserved V-encoded cysteine to the conserved J-encoded phenylalanine. Sequences without an unambiguous match to a single V gene segment were excluded from the earlier analysis of a few hundred of the donors. In an earlier analysis of 500 to 750 of the donors, V segments were called functional above 56.7% productive rearrangements and were called segregating when the between-donor standard deviation exceeded 5%. A statistical classification framework was built for diagnosing cytomegalovirus status from the catalog of TCR beta chain sequences. In a later analysis, TCR nucleotide sequences were compared against IMGT/GENE-DB human TR gene sequences so that V and J genes could be assigned. Using the TCRdist pipeline, a later analysis assigned CDR3 sequences along with most-parsimonious VDJ recombination scenarios. In a later analysis, every TCR beta chain was defined by the combination of its CDR3 amino acid sequence and its V-gene family, and reads without a unique V-gene family were dropped. To address suspected cross-contamination and a sequencing artifact, a later analysis removed roughly 580 highly shared, low-generation-probability nucleotide sequences. A later analysis calculated a clonal expansion index for each public chain from normalized within-repertoire ranks of inferred template counts. Generation probabilities in a later analysis came from a VDJ recombination model fitted to out-of-frame rearrangements, and those results were checked against IGoR. A later analysis scored TCR-TCR, TCR-HLA and TCR-CMV co-occurrence with hypergeometric tests, applying a repertoire-size bias correction to TCR pairs. To estimate false discovery rates, a later analysis permuted the HLA or CMV assignments 20 times. In a later analysis, co-occurring TCRs were grouped using DBSCAN, and TCRdist sequence similarity was added for clustering within HLA-allele-positive subsets. Co-occurrence clustering excluded repertoires with fewer than 30,000 or more than 120,000 public chains, plus five with anomalous nucleotide sharing. TCRdb re-hosts the immuneACCESS table, in-frame sequences only. Its copies lack some clones; in the studies checked, an unresolved V gene accounts for under half of them, and the cause for the rest is not known. V and J calls plus clone size are reproduced from that table; the DNA served to infer D and trimming. This sample lists about 90,000 clones; roughly 73% were detected once. The top ten constitute about 2.1% of the sample.

To note about this clone: The antigen it recognizes is unknown. There are no base qualities to consult, and no much larger clone falls within one base.

The cohort consisted of fewer than 700 healthy bone marrow donors. At the time of sampling, all cohort members were nominally healthy, though unrecorded immune exposures were likely present. The donor was CMV seronegative and was included in the group of over 300 seronegative cohort members. Each donor provided a peripheral blood sample, and peripheral blood mononuclear cells were used for TCR beta sequencing. The Qiagen DNeasy Blood Extraction Kit was used to extract genomic DNA from the blood cell samples. The CDR3 numbers 15 residues from cysteine through phenylalanine. Only the CDR3 portion is preserved as DNA: 45 bases, with reading frame beginning at the first base. V is cut back by 2 bases and J by 4 bases, with 3 bases in the junction unmatched. CDR1 and CDR2 are drawn from the germline V gene (reference sequence): SSHAT, FNYEAQ.

The sequence was obtained from a boy aged 5-17 years in good health and CMV-seronegative. This chain is built from TRBV7-7 and TRBJ2-3, with 10 bases matching TRBD2. The sample comprised PBMCs. The DNA sequence is TGTGCCAGCAGCTTAACTAGCGGGATAGCAGATACGCAGTATTTT. Its protein product is CASSLTSGIADTQYF.